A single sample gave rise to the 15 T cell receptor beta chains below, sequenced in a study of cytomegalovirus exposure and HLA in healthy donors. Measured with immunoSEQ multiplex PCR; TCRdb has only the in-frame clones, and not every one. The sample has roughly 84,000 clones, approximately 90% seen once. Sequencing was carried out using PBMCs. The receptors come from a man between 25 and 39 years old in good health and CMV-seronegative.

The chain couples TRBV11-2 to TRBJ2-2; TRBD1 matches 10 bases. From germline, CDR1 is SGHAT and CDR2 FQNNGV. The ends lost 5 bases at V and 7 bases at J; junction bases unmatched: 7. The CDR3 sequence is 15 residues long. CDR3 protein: CASSDRQGAIGELFF. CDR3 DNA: TGTGCCAGCAGCGATCGACAGGGGGCAATCGGGGAGCTGTTTTTT. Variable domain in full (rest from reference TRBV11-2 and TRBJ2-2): EAGVAQSPRYKIIEKRQSVAFWCNPISGHATLYWYQQILGQGPKLLIQFQNNGVVDDSQLPKDRFSAERLKGVDSTLKIQPAKLEDSAVYLCASSDRQGAIGELFFGEGSRLTVL.

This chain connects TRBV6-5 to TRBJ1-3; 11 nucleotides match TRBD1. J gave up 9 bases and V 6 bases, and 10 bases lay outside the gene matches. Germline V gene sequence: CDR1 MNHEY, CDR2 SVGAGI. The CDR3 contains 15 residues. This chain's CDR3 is CASSRSGTGGFTIYF. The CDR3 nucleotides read TGTGCCAGCAGCCGCTCCGGGACAGGGGGTTTCACCATATATTTT.

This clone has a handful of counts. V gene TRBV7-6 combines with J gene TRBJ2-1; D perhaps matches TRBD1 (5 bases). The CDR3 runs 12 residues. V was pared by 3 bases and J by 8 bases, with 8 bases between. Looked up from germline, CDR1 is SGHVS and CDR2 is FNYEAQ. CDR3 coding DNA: TGTGCCAGCAGCTTGCAGGGCGATGAGCAGTTCTTC. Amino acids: CASSLQGDEQFF.

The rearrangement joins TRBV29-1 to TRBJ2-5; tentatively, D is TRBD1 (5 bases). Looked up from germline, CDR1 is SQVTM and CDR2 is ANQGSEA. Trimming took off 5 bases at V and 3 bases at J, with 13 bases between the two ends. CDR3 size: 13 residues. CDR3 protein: CSVRRSREETQYF. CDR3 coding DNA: TGCAGCGTTCGAAGGTCCAGGGAAGAGACCCAGTACTTC.

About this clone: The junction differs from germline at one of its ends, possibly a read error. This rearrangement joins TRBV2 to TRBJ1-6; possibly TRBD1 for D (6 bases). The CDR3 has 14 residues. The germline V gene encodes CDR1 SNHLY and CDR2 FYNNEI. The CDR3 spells CASSLGGYNSPLHF. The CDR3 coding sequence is TGTGCCAGCAGTCTTGGGGGCTATAACTCACCCCTCCACTTT.

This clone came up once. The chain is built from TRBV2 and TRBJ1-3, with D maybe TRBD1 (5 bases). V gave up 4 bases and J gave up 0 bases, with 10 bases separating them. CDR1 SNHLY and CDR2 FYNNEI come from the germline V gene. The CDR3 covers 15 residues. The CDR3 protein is CASSVQGSSGNTIYF. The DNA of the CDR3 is TGTGCCAGCAGTGTGCAGGGAAGCTCTGGAAACACCATATATTTT.

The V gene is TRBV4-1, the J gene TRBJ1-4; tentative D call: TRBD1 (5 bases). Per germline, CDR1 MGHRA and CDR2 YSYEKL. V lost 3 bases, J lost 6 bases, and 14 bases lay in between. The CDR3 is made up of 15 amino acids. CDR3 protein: CASSHPGRGDEKLFF. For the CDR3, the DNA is TGCGCCAGCAGCCACCCGGGACGCGGGGATGAAAAACTGTTTTTT.

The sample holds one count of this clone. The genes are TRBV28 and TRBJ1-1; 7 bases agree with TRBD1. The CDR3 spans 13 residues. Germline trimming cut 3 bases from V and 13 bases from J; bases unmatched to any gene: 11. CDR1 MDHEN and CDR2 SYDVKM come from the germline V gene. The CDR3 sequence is CASSFERGHQGFF. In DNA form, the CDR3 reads TGTGCCAGCAGTTTTGAGAGGGGGCATCAGGGTTTCTTT.

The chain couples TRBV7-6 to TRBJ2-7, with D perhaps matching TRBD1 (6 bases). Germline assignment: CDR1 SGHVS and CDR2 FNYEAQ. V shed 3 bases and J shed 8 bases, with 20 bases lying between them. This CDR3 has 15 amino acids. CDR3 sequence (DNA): TGTGCCAGCAGCTTTTTCAGGGGCGAGGATCCCCAGCAGTACTTC. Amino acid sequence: CASSFFRGEDPQQYF.

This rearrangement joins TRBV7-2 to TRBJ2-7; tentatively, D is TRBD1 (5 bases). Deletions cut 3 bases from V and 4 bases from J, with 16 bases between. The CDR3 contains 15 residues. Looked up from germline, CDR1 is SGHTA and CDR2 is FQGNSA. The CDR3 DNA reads TGTGCCAGCAGCTTGAGTACAGGTGGACAATACGAGCAGTACTTC. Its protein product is CASSLSTGGQYEQYF.

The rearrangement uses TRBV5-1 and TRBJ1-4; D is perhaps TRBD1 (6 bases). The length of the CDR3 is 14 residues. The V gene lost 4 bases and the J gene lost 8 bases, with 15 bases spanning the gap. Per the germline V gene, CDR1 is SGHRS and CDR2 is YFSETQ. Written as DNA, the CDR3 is TGCGCCAGCAGCCGTAACCCAGGGGAGGAAAAACTGTTTTTT. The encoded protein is CASSRNPGEEKLFF.

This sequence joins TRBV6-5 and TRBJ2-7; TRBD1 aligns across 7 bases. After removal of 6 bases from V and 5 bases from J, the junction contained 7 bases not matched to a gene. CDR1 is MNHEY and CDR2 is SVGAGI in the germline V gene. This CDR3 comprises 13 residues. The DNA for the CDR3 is TGTGCCAGCAGCCGAACAGGGGTCCACGAGCAGTACTTC. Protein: CASSRTGVHEQYF.

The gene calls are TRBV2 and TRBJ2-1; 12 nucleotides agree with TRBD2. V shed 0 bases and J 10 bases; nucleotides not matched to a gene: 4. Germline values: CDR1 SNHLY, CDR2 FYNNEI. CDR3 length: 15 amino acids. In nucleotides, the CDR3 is TGTGCCAGCAGTGAAGCTCGCCTAGCGGGAGGGGAGCAGTTCTTC. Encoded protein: CASSEARLAGGEQFF.

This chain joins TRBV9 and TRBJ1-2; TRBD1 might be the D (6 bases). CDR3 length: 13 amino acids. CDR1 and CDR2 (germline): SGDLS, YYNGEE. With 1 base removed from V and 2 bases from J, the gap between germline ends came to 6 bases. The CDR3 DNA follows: TGTGCCAGCAGCGTACAGGGGAACTATGGCTACACCTTC. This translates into CASSVQGNYGYTF.

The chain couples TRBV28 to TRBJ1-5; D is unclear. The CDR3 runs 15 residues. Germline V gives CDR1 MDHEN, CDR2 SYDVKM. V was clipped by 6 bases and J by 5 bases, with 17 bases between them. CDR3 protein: CASRDPGVGDQPQHF. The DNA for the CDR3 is TGTGCCAGCAGGGACCCCGGGGTCGGAGATCAGCCCCAGCATTTT.